These 9 T cell receptor gamma chains were sequenced from one sample in a study of Vδ1+ human thymocytes. Findings and limits, study-wide: In the thymus, TRG and TRD repertoires looked highly polyclonal with Gaussian CDR3 lengths.

The template was reverse-transcribed extracted RNA. CDR3 amplicons came from multiplex PCR with pooled V-gene forward and constant-region reverse primers. TCRdb made new clone calls on the multiplex PCR reads using CATT. The sample includes 25,000 to 35,000 gamma-chain clones, more than 15% of them seen just once. Their antigens are not known. Sequenced material: Vdelta1+ gamma-delta thymocytes from the thymus. As for subset: FACS-sorted CD3+ TCRalphabeta- TCRVdelta1+ TCRVdelta2- thymocytes. These receptor sequences come from a boy younger than two who had congenital heart surgery.

V and J are TRGV2 and TRGJ1 or TRGJ2. Trimming cost V 0 bases and J 3 bases; bases outside gene matches: 11. The CDR3 is made up of 16 amino acids. CDR1 EGSNGY and CDR2 YDSYNSKV come from the germline V gene. The CDR3 sequence is CATWDGPFPSYYKKLF. CDR3 DNA: TGTGCCACCTGGGACGGGCCATTCCCCTCTTATTATAAGAAACTCTTT.

This clone was seen only a few times. The J gene is TRGJ1 or TRGJ2, the V gene TRGV9. CDR3 size: 15 residues. Germline values: CDR1 GITISATS, CDR2 ISYDGTV (reference sequence). V was pared by 1 base and J by 0 bases, with 6 bases of the junction left unmatched. The CDR3 nucleotides are TGTGCCTTGTGGGAGGTTAAACTGAATTATTATAAGAAACTCTTT. Translated, it gives CALWEVKLNYYKKLF.

This clone has more than one count but fewer than ten. This chain connects TRGV3 to TRGJ1 or TRGJ2. Trimming cost V 4 bases and J 0 bases; bases outside gene matches: 6. This CDR3 region has 14 residues. Germline loops: CDR1 VTNTFY, CDR2 YDVSTARD (reference sequence). The CDR3 bases are TGTGCCACCTGGGAGTCAGGGAATTATTATAAGAAACTCTTT. Translating gives CATWESGNYYKKLF.

This clone was counted a few times. The chain uses TRGV9 and TRGJ1 or TRGJ2. The CDR3 spans 12 residues. V trimming: 6 bases; J trimming: 4 bases; junction bases outside the gene matches: 6. CDR1 is GITISATS, CDR2 ISYDGTV, per germline (reference sequence). The CDR3 nucleotides are TGTGCCTTGTGGATCCTATATTATAAGAAACTCTTT. It codes for CALWILYYKKLF.

The gene calls are TRGV3 and TRGJP2. V lost 0 bases to trimming and J lost 0 bases; unmatched junction nucleotides: 7. The germline V gene encodes CDR1 VTNTFY and CDR2 YDVSTARD (reference sequence). This CDR3 contains 17 residues. CDR3 sequence: CATWDRPPYSSDWIKTF. Here the CDR3 DNA reads TGTGCCACCTGGGACAGGCCGCCATATAGTAGTGATTGGATCAAGACGTTT.

In its sample, this clone was seen a few times. V usage is TRGV9 and J usage is TRGJP. The CDR3 is 15 residues long. V shed 3 bases, J shed 8 bases, and the junction held 4 bases outside the gene matches. Germline V lookup: CDR1 GITISATS, CDR2 ISYDGTV (reference sequence). This CDR3 reads CALWEPKLGKKIKVF. DNA for the CDR3: TGTGCCTTGTGGGAGCCAAAGTTGGGCAAAAAAATCAAGGTATTT.

The chain employs TRGV2 and TRGJ1 or TRGJ2. V shed 0 bases and J 5 bases; nucleotides not matched to a gene: 10. The germline V gene encodes CDR1 EGSNGY and CDR2 YDSYNSKV. This CDR3 has 15 amino acids. CDR3 amino acids: CATWDGPASNYKKLF. Here the CDR3 DNA reads TGTGCCACCTGGGACGGGCCGGCTTCGAATTATAAGAAACTCTTT.

This clone is medium-sized within its sample. This sample includes further DNA sequences coding for the same CDR3. This chain links TRGV5 with TRGJ1 or TRGJ2. There are 11 residues in the CDR3. Germline V CDR1 and CDR2: VINAFY, YDVSNSKD. V trimming: 0 bases; J trimming: 10 bases; junction bases outside the gene matches: 3. Written as DNA, the CDR3 is TGTGCCACCTGGGACAGGCGCAAGAAACTCTTT. Translated, it gives CATWDRRKKLF.

This chain joins TRGV9 and TRGJ1 or TRGJ2. Trimming removed 4 bases from V and 7 bases from J; junction bases left unmatched: 10. The CDR3 has 13 amino acids. Germline CDR1 GITISATS, CDR2 ISYDGTV (reference sequence). CDR3 loop: CALWDPREYKKLF. The CDR3 DNA reads TGTGCCTTGTGGGACCCCAGGGAGTATAAGAAACTCTTT.